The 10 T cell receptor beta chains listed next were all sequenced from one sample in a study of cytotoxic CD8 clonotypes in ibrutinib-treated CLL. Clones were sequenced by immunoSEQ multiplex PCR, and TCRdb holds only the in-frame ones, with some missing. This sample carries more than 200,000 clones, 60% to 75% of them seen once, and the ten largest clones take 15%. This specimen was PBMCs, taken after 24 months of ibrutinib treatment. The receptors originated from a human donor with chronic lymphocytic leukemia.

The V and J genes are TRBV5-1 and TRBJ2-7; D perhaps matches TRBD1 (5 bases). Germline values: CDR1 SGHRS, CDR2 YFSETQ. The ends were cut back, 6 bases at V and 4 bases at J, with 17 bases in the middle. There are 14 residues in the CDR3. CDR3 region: CASKAAQGRYEQYF. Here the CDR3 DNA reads TGCGCCAGCAAGGCAGCGCAGGGCCGATACGAGCAGTACTTC.

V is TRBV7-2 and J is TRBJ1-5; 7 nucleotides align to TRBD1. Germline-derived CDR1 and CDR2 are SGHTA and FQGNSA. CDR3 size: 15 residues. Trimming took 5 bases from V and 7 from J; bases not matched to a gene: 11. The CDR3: CASSTLGGAGQPQHF. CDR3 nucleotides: TGTGCCAGCAGCACCTTAGGGGGCGCGGGGCAGCCCCAGCATTTT.

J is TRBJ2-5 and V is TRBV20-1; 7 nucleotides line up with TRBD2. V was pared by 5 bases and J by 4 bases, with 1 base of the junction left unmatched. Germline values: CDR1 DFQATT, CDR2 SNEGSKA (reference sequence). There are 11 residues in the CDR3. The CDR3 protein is CSAPGGETQYF. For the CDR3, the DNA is TGCAGTGCTCCGGGGGGAGAGACCCAGTACTTC.

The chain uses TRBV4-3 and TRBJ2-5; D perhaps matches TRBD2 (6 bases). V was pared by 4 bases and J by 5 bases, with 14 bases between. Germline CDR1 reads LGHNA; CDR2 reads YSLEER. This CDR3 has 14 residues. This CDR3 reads CASSRAGPGETQYF. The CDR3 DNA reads TGCGCCAGCAGCCGCGCGGGGCCTGGGGAGACCCAGTACTTC.

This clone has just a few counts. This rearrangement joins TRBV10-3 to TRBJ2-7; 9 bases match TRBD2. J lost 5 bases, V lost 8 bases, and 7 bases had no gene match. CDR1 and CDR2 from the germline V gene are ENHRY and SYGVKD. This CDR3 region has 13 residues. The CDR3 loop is CAIEGSGGNEQYF. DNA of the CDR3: TGTGCCATCGAAGGCAGCGGGGGGAACGAGCAGTACTTC.

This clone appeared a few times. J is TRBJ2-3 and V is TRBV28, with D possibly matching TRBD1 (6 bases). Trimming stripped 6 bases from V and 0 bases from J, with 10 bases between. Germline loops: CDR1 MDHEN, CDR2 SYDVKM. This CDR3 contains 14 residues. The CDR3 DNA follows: TGTGCCAGCAGCCCAGGGGACAGCACAGATACGCAGTATTTT. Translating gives CASSPGDSTDTQYF.

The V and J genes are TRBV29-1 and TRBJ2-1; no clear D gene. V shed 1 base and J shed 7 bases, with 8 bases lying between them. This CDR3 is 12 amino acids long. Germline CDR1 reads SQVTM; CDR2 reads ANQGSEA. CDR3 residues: CSVEGLLNEQFF. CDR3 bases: TGCAGCGTTGAAGGCCTACTTAATGAGCAGTTCTTC.

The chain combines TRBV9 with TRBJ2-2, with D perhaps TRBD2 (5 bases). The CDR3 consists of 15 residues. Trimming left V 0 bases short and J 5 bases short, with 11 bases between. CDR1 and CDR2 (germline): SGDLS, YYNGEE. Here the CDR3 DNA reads TGTGCCAGCAGCGTAGAAGAGGGTTATACCGGGGAGCTGTTTTTT. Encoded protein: CASSVEEGYTGELFF.

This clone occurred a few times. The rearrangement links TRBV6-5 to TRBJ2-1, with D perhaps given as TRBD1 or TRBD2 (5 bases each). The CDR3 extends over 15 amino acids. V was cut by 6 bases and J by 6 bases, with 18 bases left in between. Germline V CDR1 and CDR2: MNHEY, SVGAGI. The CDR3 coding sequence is TGTGCCAGCAGCCCAACCGGGACGAGCGGCAATGAGCAGTTCTTC. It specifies CASSPTGTSGNEQFF.

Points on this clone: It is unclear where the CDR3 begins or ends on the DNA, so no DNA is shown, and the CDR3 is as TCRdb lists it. The CDR3 protein is CASSSSVWVLEAFF. This chain links TRBV7-2 with TRBJ1-1. Germline values: CDR1 SGHTA, CDR2 FQGNSA. The CDR3 extends over 14 residues, inclusive of both ends.